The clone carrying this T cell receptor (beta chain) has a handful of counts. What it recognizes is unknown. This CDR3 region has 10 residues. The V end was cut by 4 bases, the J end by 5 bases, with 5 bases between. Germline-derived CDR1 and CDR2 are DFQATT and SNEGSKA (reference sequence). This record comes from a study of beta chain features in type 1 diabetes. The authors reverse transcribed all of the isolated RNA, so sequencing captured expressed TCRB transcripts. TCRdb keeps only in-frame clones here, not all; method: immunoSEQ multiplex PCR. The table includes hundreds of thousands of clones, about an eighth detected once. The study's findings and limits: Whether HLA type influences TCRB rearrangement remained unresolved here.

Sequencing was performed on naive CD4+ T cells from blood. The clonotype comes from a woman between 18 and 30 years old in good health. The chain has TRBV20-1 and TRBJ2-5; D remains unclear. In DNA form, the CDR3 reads TGCAGTGCTATTTCGGAGACCCAGTACTTC. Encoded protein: CSAISETQYF.